This paragraph reports one T cell receptor beta chain. The antigen is undetermined. The sample comes from a study of T cell responses to AZD1222 COVID-19 vaccine. Study summary: Pooled in the analysis were second doses at about 4 or about 12 weeks. Study-wide results and limits: The CD4 TCRs associated with vaccination extended across spike and predominated at 160-218 and 743-854.

TCRdb's table, derived via immunoSEQ multiplex PCR, lists solely in-frame clones and lacks some. The sample contains 95,000 to 110,000 clones, around 90% of which appear only once. This CDR3 has 15 amino acids. From germline, CDR1 is SGDLS and CDR2 YYNGEE. Germline trimming cut 4 bases from V and 7 bases from J; bases unmatched to any gene: 6. The source of this sequence is an adult in good health. The chain recombines TRBV9 with TRBJ2-1; 12 bases map to TRBD2. The sequencing here drew on peripheral blood, taken on day 0 of AZD1222 vaccination. In DNA, the CDR3 is TGTGCCAGCAGCATTTCTAGCGGGAGGGAAAATGAGCAGTTCTTC. It specifies CASSISSGRENEQFF.